The source of this T cell receptor beta chain is a study of response to subunit inactivated influenza vaccine. Study-level findings and limits: That few new T cells are recruited by each seasonal influenza vaccination was the authors' suggestion.

Each CDR3 protein is one row after TCRdb ran MiXCR on the RT-PCR reads. The repertoire has hundreds of thousands of distinct CDR3 sequences, under 15% of them found once; the top ten carry less than 15%. Remarks on this clonotype: Its antigen is still unknown.

The V and J ends lost 5 bases and 0 bases, in that order; junction bases with no gene match: 2. CDR3 length equals 15 residues. The chain combines TRBV12-3 or TRBV12-4 with TRBJ2-5; 11 nucleotides line up with TRBD2. This clonotype was obtained from a man aged 45-60 years who received an inactivated influenza vaccine. Sequenced material: PBMCs from blood, taken more than 35 days after vaccination. CDR3 residues: CASSASGGNQETQYF. CDR3 in DNA: TGTGCCAGCAGTGCTAGCGGGGGGAACCAAGAGACCCAGTACTTC.